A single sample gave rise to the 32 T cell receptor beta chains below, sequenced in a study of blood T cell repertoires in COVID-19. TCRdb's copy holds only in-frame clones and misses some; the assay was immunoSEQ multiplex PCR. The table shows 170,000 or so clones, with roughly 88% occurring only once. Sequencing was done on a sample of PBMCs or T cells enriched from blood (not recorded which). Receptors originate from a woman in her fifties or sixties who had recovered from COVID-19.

DNA of the CDR3: TGTGCCAGCAGTGTAAAACAGGGGGGGAGCGGTGGCTACACCTTC. This codes for CASSVKQGGSGGYTF. The rearrangement links TRBV25-1 to TRBJ1-2; 8 bases map to TRBD1. V dropped 4 bases and J dropped 7; count of bases not matched to a gene: 11. Germline V gives CDR1 MGHDK, CDR2 SYGVNS. The CDR3 spans 15 residues.

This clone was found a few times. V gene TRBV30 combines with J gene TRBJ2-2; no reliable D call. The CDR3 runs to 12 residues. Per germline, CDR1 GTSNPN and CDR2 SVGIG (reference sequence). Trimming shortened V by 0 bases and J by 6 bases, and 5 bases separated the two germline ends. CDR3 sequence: CAWSVRAGELFF. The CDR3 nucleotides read TGTGCCTGGAGTGTACGGGCCGGGGAGCTGTTTTTT. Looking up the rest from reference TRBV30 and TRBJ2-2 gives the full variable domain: SQTIHQWPATLVQPVGSPLSLECTVEGTSNPNLYWYRQAAGRGLQLLFYSVGIGQISSEVPQNLSASRPQDRQFILSSKKLLLSDSGFYLCAWSVRAGELFFGEGSRLTVL.

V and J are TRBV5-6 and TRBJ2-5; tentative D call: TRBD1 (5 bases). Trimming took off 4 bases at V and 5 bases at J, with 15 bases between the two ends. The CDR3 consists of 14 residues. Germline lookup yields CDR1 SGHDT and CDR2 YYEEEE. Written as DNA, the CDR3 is TGTGCCAGCAGCAGGACAAATAGGTGGGAGACCCAGTACTTC. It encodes CASSRTNRWETQYF.

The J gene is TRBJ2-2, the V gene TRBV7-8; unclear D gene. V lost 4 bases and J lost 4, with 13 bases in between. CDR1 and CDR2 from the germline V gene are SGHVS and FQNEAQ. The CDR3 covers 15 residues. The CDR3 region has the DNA TGTGCCAGCAGCTACCGATCCACTCTCACCGGGGAGCTGTTTTTT. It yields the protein CASSYRSTLTGELFF. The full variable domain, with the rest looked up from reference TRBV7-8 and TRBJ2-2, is GAGVSQSPRYKVAKRGQDVALRCDPISGHVSLFWYQQALGQGPEFLTYFQNEAQLDKSGLPSDRFFAERPEGSVSTLKIQRTQQEDSAVYLCASSYRSTLTGELFFGEGSRLTVL.

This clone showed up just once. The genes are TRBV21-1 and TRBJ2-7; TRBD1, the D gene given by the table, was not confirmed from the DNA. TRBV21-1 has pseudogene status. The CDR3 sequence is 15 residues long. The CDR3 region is CASSTRDRVMGEQYF. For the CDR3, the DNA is TGTGCCAGCAGCACCCGGGACAGGGTGATGGGCGAGCAGTACTTC.

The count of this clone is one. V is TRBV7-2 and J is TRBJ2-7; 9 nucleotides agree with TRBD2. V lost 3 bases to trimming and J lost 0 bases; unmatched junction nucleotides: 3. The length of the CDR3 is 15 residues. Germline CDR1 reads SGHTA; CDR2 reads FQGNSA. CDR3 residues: CASSFGGGASYEQYF. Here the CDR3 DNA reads TGTGCCAGCAGCTTTGGCGGGGGGGCCTCCTACGAGCAGTACTTC.

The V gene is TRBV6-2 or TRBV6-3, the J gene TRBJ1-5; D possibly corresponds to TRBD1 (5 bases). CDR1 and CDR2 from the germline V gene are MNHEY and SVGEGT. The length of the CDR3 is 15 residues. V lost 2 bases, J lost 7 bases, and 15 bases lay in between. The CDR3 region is CASSYGEGHNQPQHF. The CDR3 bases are TGTGCCAGCAGTTACGGGGAGGGGCACAACCAGCCCCAGCATTTT.

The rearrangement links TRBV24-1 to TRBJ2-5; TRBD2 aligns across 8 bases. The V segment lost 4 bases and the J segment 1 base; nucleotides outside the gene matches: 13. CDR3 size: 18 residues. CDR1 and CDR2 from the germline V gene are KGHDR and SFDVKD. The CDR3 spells CATSDPPSPRGAQETQYF. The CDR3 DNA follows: TGTGCCACCAGTGACCCTCCCTCTCCGCGGGGGGCCCAAGAGACCCAGTACTTC.

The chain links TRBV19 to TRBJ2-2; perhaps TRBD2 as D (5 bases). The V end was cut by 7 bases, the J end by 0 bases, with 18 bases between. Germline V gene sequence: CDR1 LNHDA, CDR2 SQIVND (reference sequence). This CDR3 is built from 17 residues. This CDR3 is CASTPTGKKANTGELFF. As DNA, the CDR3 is TGTGCCAGTACCCCGACGGGAAAAAAAGCGAACACCGGGGAGCTGTTTTTT.

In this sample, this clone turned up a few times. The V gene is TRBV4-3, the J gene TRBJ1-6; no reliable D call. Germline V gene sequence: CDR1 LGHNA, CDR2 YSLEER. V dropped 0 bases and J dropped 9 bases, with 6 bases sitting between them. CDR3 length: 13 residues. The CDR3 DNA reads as TGCGCCAGCAGCCAAGACGGTGGTTCACCCCTCCACTTT. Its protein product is CASSQDGGSPLHF.

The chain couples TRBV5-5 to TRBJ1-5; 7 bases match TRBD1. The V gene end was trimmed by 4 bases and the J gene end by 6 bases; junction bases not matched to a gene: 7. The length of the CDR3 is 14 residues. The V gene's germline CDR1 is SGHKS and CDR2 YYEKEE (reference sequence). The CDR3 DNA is TGTGCCAGCAGCAACACAGGGGCCGGTCAGCCCCAGCATTTT. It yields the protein CASSNTGAGQPQHF.

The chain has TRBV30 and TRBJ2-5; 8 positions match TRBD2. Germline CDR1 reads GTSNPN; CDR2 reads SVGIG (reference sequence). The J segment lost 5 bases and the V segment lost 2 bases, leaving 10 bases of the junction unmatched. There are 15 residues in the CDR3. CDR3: CAWSLSGGPRETQYF. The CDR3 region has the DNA TGTGCCTGGAGTCTATCGGGGGGGCCGAGGGAGACCCAGTACTTC.

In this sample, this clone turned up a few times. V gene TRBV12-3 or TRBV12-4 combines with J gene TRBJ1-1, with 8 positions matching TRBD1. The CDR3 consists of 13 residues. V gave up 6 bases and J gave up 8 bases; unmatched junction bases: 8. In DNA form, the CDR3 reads TGTGCCAGCAGCCCCCGGGACAGGAAAGAAGCTTTCTTT. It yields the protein CASSPRDRKEAFF.

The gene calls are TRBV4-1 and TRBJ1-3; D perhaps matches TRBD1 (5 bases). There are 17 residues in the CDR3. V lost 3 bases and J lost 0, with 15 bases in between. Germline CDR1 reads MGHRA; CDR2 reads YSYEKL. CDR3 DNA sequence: TGCGCCAGCAGCCAGGTTGTACAGGCCTACTCTGGAAACACCATATATTTT. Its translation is CASSQVVQAYSGNTIYF.

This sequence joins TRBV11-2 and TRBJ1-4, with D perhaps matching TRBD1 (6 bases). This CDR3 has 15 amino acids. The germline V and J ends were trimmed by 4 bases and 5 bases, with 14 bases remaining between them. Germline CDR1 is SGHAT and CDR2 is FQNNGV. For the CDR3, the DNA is TGTGCCAGCAGCTCCTTAGGGGGTGGGAATGAAAAACTGTTTTTT. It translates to CASSSLGGGNEKLFF. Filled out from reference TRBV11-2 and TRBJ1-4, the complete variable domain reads EAGVAQSPRYKIIEKRQSVAFWCNPISGHATLYWYQQILGQGPKLLIQFQNNGVVDDSQLPKDRFSAERLKGVDSTLKIQPAKLEDSAVYLCASSSLGGGNEKLFFGSGTQLSVL.

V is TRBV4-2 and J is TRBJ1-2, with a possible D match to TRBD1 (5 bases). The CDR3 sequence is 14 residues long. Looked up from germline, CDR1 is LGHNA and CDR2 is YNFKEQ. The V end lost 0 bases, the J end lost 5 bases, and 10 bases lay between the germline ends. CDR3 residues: CASSQDGHPYGYTF. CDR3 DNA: TGTGCCAGCAGCCAAGACGGACACCCTTATGGCTACACCTTC.

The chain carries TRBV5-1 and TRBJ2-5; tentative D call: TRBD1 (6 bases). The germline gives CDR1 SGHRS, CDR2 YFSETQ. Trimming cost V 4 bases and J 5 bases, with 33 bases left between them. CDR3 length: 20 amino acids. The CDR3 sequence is CASSPVRTEMGNWGLETQYF. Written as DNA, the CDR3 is TGCGCCAGCAGCCCCGTAAGGACAGAAATGGGAAATTGGGGGTTGGAGACCCAGTACTTC. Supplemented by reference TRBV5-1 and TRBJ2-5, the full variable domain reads KAGVTQTPRYLIKTRGQQVTLSCSPISGHRSVSWYQQTPGQGLQFLFEYFSETQRNKGNFPGRFSGRQFSNSRSEMNVSTLELGDSALYLCASSPVRTEMGNWGLETQYFGPGTRLLVL.

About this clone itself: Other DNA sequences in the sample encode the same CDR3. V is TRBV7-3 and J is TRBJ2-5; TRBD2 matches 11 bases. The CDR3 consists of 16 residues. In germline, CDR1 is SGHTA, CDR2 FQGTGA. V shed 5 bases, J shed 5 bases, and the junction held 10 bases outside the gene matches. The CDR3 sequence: CASSARASGGWETQYF. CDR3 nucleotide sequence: TGTGCCAGCAGCGCCAGGGCTAGCGGGGGGTGGGAGACCCAGTACTTC.

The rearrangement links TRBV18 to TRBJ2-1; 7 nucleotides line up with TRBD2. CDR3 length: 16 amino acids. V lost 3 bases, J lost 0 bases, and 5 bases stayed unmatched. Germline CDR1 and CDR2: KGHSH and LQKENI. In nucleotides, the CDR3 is TGTGCCAGCTCACCGGGGGGGATGAGCTCCTACAATGAGCAGTTCTTC. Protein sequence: CASSPGGMSSYNEQFF.

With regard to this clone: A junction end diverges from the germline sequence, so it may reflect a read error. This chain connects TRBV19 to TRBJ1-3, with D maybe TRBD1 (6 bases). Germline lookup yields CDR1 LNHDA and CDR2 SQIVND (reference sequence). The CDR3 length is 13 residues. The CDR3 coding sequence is TGTGCCAGTAGTGCCGGGACAACGGTTCCACCTTTTTTT. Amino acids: CASSAGTTVPPFF.

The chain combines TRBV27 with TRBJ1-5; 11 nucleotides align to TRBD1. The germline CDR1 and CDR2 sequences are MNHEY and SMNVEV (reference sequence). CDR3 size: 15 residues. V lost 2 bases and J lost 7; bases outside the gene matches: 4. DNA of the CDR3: TGTGCCAGCAGTTTAGGGACAGGGGGTAACCAGCCCCAGCATTTT. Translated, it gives CASSLGTGGNQPQHF.

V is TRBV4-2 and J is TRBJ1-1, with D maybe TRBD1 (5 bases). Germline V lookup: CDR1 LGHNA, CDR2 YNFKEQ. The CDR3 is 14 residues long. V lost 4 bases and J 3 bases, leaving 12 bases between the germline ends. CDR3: CASSRRQSYTEAFF. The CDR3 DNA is TGTGCCAGCAGCCGACGACAGAGCTACACTGAAGCTTTCTTT.

CDR3 in DNA: TGTGCCAGCAGCCGCCGGGACAGCAATGAGCAGTTCTTC. Translating gives CASSRRDSNEQFF. V gene TRBV11-3 combines with J gene TRBJ2-1; 7 bases are shared with TRBD1. The CDR3 runs 13 residues. Germline CDR1 reads SGHNT; CDR2 reads YENEEA. The J segment lost 6 bases and the V segment lost 5 bases, leaving 4 bases of the junction unmatched. The variable domain in full, with the rest retrieved from reference TRBV11-3 and TRBJ2-1, is EAGVVQSPRYKIIEKKQPVAFWCNPISGHNTLYWYLQNLGQGPELLIRYENEEAVDDSQLPKDRFSAERLKGVDSTLKIQPAELGDSAVYLCASSRRDSNEQFFGPGTRLTVL.

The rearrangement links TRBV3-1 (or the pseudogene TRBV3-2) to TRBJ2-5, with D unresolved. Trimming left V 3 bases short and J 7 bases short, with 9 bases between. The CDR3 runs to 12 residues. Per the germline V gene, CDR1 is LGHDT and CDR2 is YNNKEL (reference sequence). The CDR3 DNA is TGTGCCAGCAGCCAGGGCGTACCGACCCAGTACTTC. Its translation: CASSQGVPTQYF.

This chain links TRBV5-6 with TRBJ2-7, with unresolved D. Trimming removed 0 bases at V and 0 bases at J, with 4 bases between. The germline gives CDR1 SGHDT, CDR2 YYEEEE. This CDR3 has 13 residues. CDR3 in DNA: TGTGCCAGCAGCTTGGGGAGCTCCTACGAGCAGTACTTC. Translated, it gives CASSLGSSYEQYF.

Here the CDR3 DNA reads TGCGCCAGCAGCTCAGAAATCATGAACACTGAAGCTTTCTTT. It is translated as CASSSEIMNTEAFF. The V gene is TRBV5-1, the J gene TRBJ1-1, with D unresolved. This CDR3 has 14 amino acids. Trimming stripped 3 bases from V and 0 bases from J, with 9 bases between. From germline, CDR1 is SGHRS and CDR2 YFSETQ.

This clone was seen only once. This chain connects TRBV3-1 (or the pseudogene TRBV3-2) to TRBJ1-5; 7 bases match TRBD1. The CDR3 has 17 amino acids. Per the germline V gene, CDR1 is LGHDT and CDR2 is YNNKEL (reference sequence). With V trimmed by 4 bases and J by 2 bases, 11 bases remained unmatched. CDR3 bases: TGTGCCAGCAGCCCTTCGAGCCGGGACAGCGGCAATCAGCCCCAGCATTTT. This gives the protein CASSPSSRDSGNQPQHF.

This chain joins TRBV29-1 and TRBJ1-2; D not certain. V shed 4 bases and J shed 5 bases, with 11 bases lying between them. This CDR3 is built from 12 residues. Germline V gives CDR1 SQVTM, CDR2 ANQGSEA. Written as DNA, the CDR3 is TGCAGCGTTGCCCACAACGATTATGGCTACACCTTC. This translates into CSVAHNDYGYTF.

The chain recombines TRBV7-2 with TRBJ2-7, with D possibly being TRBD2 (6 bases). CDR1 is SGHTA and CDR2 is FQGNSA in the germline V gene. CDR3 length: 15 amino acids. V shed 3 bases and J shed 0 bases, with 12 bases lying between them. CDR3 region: CASSFLGGNSYEQYF. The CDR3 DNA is TGTGCCAGCAGCTTTTTGGGGGGTAACTCCTACGAGCAGTACTTC.

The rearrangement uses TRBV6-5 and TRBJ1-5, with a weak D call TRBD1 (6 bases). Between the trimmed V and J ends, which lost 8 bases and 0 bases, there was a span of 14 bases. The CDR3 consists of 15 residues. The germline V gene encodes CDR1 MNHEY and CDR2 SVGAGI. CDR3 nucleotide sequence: TGTGCCAGCCACCGGGACACTAATAGCAATCAGCCCCAGCATTTT. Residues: CASHRDTNSNQPQHF.

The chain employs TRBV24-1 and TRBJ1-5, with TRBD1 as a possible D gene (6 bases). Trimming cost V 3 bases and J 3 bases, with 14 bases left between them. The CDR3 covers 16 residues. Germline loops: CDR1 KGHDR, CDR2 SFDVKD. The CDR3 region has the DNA TGTGCCACCAGTGATACGCGAGGGGGTGACAATCAGCCCCAGCATTTT. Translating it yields CATSDTRGGDNQPQHF.

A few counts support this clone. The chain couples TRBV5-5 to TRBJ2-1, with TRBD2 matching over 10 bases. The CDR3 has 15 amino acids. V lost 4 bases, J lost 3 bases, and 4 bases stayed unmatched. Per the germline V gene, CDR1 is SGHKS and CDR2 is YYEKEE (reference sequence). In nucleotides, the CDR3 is TGTGCCAGCAGCATCGGACTAGCGGACTACAATGAGCAGTTCTTC. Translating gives CASSIGLADYNEQFF.